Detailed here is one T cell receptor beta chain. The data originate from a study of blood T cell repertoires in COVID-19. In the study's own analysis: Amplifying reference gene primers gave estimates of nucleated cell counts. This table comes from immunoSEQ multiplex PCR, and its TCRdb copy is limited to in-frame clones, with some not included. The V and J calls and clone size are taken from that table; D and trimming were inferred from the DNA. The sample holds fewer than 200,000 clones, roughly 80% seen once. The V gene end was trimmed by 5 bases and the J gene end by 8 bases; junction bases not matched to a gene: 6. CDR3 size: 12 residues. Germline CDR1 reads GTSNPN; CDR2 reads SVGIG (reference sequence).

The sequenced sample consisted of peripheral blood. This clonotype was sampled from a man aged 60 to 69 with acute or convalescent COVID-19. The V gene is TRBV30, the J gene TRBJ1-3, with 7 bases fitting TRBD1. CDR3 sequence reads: CAWGRQGYTIYF. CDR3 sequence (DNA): TGTGCCTGGGGACGACAGGGTTACACCATATATTTT.